This TCR beta chain was identified during a study of blood T cell repertoires in COVID-19. Study summary: Material from acute and convalescent COVID-19 was sourced from the United States, Italy and Spain. T cells, B-cell-depleted T cells, or PBMCs provided the cDNA or gDNA that served as material.

Profiling relied on immunoSEQ multiplex PCR, and the TCRdb table lists in-frame clones only, not all of them. The sample records about 64,000 clones, more than 80% being singletons. The sequenced sample consisted of peripheral blood. This receptor was taken from a woman aged 80 or older with active COVID-19.

CDR3 bases: TGTGCCAGCAGCGCGGGAGCGGGGGAGACCACCGGGGAGCTGTTTTTT. As protein: CASSAGAGETTGELFF. The chain joins TRBV9 to TRBJ2-2, with TRBD2 matching over 8 bases. This CDR3 is 16 amino acids long. The germline V gene encodes CDR1 SGDLS and CDR2 YYNGEE. The J segment lost 4 bases and the V segment lost 3 bases, leaving 8 bases of the junction unmatched. The variable domain in full, with the rest retrieved from reference TRBV9 and TRBJ2-2, is DSGVTQTPKHLITATGQRVTLRCSPRSGDLSVYWYQQSLDQGLQFLIQYYNGEERAKGNILERFSAQQFPDLHSELNLSSLELGDSALYFCASSAGAGETTGELFFGEGSRLTVL.